The sequence of this TCR beta chain was determined in a study of blood T cell repertoires in COVID-19. On the study more broadly: Acute and convalescent COVID-19 samples came from the United States, Italy and Spain. From T cells, B-cell-depleted T cells, or PBMCs came the material, which was cDNA or gDNA.

Germline CDR1 SNHLY, CDR2 FYNNEI. V lost 7 bases to trimming and J lost 1 base, with 10 bases between them. This CDR3 has 13 amino acids. Patients of the Seattle cohort, enrolled during active infection, were followed longitudinally. Original analysis: Nucleated cell number was recorded as an estimate derived from reference gene primer amplification. Clones were read by immunoSEQ multiplex PCR, and TCRdb kept only the in-frame ones, dropping some. That table supplies the V and J calls and clone size; D and trimming were determined from the DNA. The sample contains 300,000 or so clones, about 89% of which appear only once. This clone occurred once.

The specimen sequenced was peripheral blood. The sequence derives from a woman in her twenties or thirties with COVID-19, enrolled during active disease. V usage is TRBV2 and J usage is TRBJ2-5; possibly TRBD1 for D (6 bases). The CDR3 is CASNRDTQETQYF. The CDR3 DNA sequence: TGTGCCAGCAACCGGGACACCCAAGAGACCCAGTACTTC.